Below are 8 T cell receptor beta chains sequenced from a single sample in a study of T-cell memory formation after mild COVID-19. TCRdb used MiXCR to reprocess the 5' RACE reads, holding one entry per CDR3 protein. This repertoire shows some 180,000 distinct CDR3 sequences, around 20% found once; its top ten account for more than 3%. The sequenced sample consisted of PBMCs or a T cell subset sorted from them (not recorded which). The receptor set was obtained from a man between 18 and 35 years old who had mild COVID-19 (a few samples of this study predate the infection). Cell type and time point are not known.

This chain uses TRBV4-1 with TRBJ2-5; D is possibly TRBD2 (6 bases). Germline lookup yields CDR1 MGHRA and CDR2 YSYEKL. The CDR3 extends over 16 amino acids. V lost 0 bases and J lost 5, with 16 bases in between. CDR3 DNA: TGCGCCAGCAGCCAAGATCTTCCGGGACTGGGGGAGACCCAGTACTTC. Encoded protein: CASSQDLPGLGETQYF.

This clonotype turned up a few times. V usage is TRBV7-2 and J usage is TRBJ1-6, with 8 bases matching TRBD1. Germline loops: CDR1 SGHTA, CDR2 FQGNSA. CDR3 length: 14 amino acids. Trimming cost V 5 bases and J 8 bases; bases outside gene matches: 5. The CDR3 is CASSPDRGYSPLHF. CDR3 bases: TGTGCCAGCAGCCCCGACAGGGGATATTCACCCCTCCACTTT.

This clonotype was picked up a small number of times. The chain combines TRBV12-3 or TRBV12-4 with TRBJ1-5; TRBD1 matches at 7 bases. CDR3 length equals 14 residues. The V segment lost 6 bases and the J segment 5 bases; nucleotides outside the gene matches: 7. The CDR3 loop is CASSPGQAHQPQHF. The CDR3 region has the DNA TGTGCCAGCAGCCCCGGACAGGCCCATCAGCCCCAGCATTTT.

This clonotype was detected a few times. This chain uses TRBV6-1 with TRBJ2-5, with D hard to call. CDR3 size: 14 residues. CDR1 is MNHNS and CDR2 is SASEGT in the germline V gene. The V and J ends lost 7 bases and 1 base respectively, with 13 bases between them. The CDR3 spells CASIKGPSQETQYF. The CDR3 DNA is TGTGCCAGCATAAAAGGTCCAAGCCAAGAGACCCAGTACTTC.

The V call is TRBV5-1, the J call TRBJ2-5; TRBD2 might be the D (6 bases). Looked up from germline, CDR1 is SGHRS and CDR2 is YFSETQ. With 6 bases removed from V and 4 bases from J, the gap between germline ends came to 16 bases. CDR3 length: 14 amino acids. The CDR3 sequence is CASTTGTGRETQYF. CDR3 nucleotides: TGCGCCAGCACGACCGGGACTGGTCGAGAGACCCAGTACTTC.

The J gene is TRBJ2-5, the V gene TRBV6-2 or TRBV6-3, with D perhaps given as TRBD1 or TRBD2 (5 bases each). Trimming shortened V by 2 bases and J by 7 bases, and 14 bases separated the two germline ends. Looked up from germline, CDR1 is MNHEY and CDR2 is SVGEGT. This CDR3 contains 14 residues. CDR3 sequence (DNA): TGTGCCAGCAGTTACGCGAGGGGAATGGTGACCCAGTACTTC. It codes for CASSYARGMVTQYF.

This chain uses TRBV28 with TRBJ1-5; 9 nucleotides line up with TRBD1. The germline CDR1 and CDR2 sequences are MDHEN and SYDVKM. The J segment lost 6 bases and the V segment lost 6 bases, leaving 12 bases of the junction unmatched. This CDR3 spans 16 amino acids. For the CDR3, the DNA is TGTGCCAGCAGCCCTACAGGGGGCGGGGGGACTCAGCCCCAGCATTTT. Protein sequence: CASSPTGGGGTQPQHF.

The V call is TRBV20-1, the J call TRBJ2-2; 10 positions match TRBD2. Germline CDR1 reads DFQATT; CDR2 reads SNEGSKA (reference sequence). Unmatched junction bases numbered 7, after V lost 4 bases and J lost 5 bases. The CDR3 totals 15 residues. The CDR3 DNA follows: TGCAGTGCTAAGGAACTAGCGGGGCGGACCGGGGAGCTGTTTTTT. This codes for CSAKELAGRTGELFF.